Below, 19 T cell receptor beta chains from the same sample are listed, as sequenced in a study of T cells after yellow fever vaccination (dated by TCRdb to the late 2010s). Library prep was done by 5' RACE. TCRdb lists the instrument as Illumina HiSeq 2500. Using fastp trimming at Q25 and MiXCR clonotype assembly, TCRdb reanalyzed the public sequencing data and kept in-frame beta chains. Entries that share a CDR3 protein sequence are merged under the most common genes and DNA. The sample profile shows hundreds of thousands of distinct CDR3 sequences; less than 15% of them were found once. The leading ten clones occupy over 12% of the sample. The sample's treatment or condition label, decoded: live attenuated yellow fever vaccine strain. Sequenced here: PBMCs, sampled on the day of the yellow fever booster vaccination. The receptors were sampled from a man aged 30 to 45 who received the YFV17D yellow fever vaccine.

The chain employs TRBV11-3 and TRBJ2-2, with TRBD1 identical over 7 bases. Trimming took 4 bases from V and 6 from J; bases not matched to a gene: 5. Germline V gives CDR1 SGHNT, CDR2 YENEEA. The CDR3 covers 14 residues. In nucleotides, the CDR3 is TGTGCCAGCAGCTACCACAGGGGATCCGGGGAGCTGTTTTTT. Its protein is CASSYHRGSGELFF.

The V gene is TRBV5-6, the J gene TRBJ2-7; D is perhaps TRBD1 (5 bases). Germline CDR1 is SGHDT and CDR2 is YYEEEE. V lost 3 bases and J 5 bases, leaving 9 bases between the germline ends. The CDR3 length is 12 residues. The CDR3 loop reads CASSSQDHEQYF. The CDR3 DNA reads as TGTGCCAGCAGCTCACAGGACCACGAGCAGTACTTC.

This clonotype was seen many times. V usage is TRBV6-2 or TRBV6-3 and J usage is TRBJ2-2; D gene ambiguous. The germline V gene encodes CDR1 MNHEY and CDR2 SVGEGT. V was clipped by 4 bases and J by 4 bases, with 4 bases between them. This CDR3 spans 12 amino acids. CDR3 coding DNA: TGTGCCAGCAGTTTCCCCACCGGGGAGCTGTTTTTT. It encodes CASSFPTGELFF.

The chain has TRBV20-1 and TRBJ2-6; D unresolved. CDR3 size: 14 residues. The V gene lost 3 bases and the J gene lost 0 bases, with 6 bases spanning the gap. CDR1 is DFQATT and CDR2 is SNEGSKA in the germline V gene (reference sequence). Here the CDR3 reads CSARDDSGANVLTF. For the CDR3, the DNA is TGCAGTGCTAGGGACGACTCTGGGGCCAACGTCCTGACTTTC.

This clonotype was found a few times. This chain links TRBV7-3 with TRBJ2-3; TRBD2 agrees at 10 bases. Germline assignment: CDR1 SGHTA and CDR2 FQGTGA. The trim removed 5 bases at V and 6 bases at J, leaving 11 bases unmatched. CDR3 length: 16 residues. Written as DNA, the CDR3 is TGTGCCAGCAGCGCGGGGACTAGCGCCCCCCGGGATACGCAGTATTTT. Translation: CASSAGTSAPRDTQYF.

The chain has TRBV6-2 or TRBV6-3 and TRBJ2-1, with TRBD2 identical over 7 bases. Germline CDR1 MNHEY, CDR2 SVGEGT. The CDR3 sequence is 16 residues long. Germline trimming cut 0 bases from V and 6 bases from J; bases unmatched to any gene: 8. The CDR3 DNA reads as TGTGCCAGCAGTTACTCGATAGGGGAGGGACTCAATGAGCAGTTCTTC. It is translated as CASSYSIGEGLNEQFF.

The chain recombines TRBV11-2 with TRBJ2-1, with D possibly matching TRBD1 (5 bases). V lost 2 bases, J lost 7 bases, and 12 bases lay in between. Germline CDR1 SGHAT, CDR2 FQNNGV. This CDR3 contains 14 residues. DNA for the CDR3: TGTGCCAGCAGCTTAAGCAGGGAAGGGAATGAGCAGTTCTTC. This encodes CASSLSREGNEQFF.

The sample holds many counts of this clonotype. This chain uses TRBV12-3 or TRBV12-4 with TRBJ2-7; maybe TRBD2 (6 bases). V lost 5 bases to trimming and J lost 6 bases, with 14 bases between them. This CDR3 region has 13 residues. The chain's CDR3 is CASSGLLGGEQYF. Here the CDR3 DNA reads TGTGCCAGCAGTGGACTTCTGGGAGGCGAGCAGTACTTC.

This CDR3 reads CLSSQDQNEKLFF. Here the CDR3 DNA reads TGTCTCAGCAGCCAAGATCAGAATGAAAAACTGTTTTTT. This chain uses TRBV3-1 with TRBJ1-4; D not certain. Per germline, CDR1 LGHDT and CDR2 YNNKEL (reference sequence). The CDR3 length is 13 residues.

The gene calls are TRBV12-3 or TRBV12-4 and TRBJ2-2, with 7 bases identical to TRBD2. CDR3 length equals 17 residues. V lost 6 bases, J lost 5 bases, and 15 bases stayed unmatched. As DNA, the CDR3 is TGTGCCAGCAGCCAACTCAGCGGGGCTGCAGGTACCGGGGAGCTGTTTTTT. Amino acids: CASSQLSGAAGTGELFF.

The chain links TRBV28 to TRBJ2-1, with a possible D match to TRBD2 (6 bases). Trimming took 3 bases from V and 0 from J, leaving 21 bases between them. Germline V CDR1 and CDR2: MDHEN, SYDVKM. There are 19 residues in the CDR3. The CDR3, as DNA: TGTGCCAGCAGTTTGCGGGGCTCACTTATAAGGAGCTCCTACAATGAGCAGTTCTTC. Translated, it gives CASSLRGSLIRSSYNEQFF.

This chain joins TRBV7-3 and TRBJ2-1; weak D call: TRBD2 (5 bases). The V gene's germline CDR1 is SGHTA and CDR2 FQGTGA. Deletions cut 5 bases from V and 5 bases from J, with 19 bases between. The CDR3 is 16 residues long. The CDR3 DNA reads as TGTGCCAGCAGCCAAACATCTCGGACGGGGAACAATGAGCAGTTCTTC. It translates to CASSQTSRTGNNEQFF.

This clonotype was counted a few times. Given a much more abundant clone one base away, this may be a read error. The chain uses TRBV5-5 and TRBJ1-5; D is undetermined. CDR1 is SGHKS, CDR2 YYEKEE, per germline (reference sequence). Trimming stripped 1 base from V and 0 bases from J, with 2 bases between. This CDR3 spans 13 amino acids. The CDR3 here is CASSLHSNQPQHF. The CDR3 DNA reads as TGTGCCAGCAGCTTGCATAGCAATCAGCCCCAGCATTTT.

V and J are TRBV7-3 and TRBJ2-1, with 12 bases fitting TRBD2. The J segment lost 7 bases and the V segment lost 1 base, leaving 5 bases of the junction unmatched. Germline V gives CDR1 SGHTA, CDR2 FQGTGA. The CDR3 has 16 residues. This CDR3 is CASSLMGLAGKNEQFF. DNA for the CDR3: TGTGCCAGCAGCTTAATGGGACTAGCGGGTAAGAATGAGCAGTTCTTC.

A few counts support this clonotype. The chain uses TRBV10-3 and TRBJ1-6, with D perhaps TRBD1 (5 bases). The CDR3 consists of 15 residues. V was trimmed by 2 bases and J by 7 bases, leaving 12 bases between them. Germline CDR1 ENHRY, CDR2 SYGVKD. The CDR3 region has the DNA TGTGCCATCAGTGAGACTCCTGGACAAAATTCACCCCTCCACTTT. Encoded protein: CAISETPGQNSPLHF.

The CDR3 is CSARGGQYDYEQYF. CDR3 sequence (DNA): TGCAGTGCTAGAGGGGGACAATACGACTACGAGCAGTACTTC. The chain is built from TRBV20-1 and TRBJ2-7; the D gene is possibly TRBD1 (6 bases). Trimming left V 1 base short and J 3 bases short, with 13 bases between. The germline gives CDR1 DFQATT, CDR2 SNEGSKA (reference sequence). The CDR3 has 14 residues.

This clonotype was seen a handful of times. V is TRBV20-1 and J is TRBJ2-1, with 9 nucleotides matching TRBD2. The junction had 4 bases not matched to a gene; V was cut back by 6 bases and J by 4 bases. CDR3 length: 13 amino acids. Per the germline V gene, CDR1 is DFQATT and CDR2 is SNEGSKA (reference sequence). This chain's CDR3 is CSADSGSYNEQFF. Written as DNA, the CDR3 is TGCAGTGCCGATAGCGGGAGTTACAATGAGCAGTTCTTC.

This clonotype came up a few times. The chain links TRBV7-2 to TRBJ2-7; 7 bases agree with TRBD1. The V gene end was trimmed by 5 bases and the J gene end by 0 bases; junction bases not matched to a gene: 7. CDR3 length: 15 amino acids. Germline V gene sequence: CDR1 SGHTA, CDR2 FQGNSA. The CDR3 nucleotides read TGTGCCAGCAGCGTCTCCCGGGACAGCTCCTACGAGCAGTACTTC. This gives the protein CASSVSRDSSYEQYF.

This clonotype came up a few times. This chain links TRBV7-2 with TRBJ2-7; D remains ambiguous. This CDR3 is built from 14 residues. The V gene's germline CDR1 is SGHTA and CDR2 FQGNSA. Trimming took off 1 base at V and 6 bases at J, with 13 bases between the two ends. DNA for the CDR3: TGTGCCAGCAGCTTAGGTCTGGCTCCCGGCGAGCAGTACTTC. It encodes CASSLGLAPGEQYF.